The 29 T cell receptor beta chains below all came from one sample that was sequenced in a study of OX40 agonist ivuxolimab in advanced cancers. The protocol was immunoSEQ multiplex PCR, while the TCRdb copy is restricted to in-frame clones and leaves out a portion. The table lists 30,000 or so clones, approximately 91% of them singletons, with approximately 26% in the top ten. Sequenced material: CD4+ or CD8+ T cells sorted from blood, taken in a trial of the OX40 agonist ivuxolimab. The receptor source for this set is an adult with an advanced solid tumor such as melanoma, head and neck, liver or kidney cancer.

This sequence joins TRBV10-2 and TRBJ2-1, with TRBD1 matching 9 bases. Looked up from germline, CDR1 is WSHSY and CDR2 is SAAADI. After removal of 7 bases from V and 2 bases from J, the junction contained 6 bases not matched to a gene. The CDR3 has 15 amino acids. The CDR3 is CASIGTGMTYNEQFF. The DNA of the CDR3 is TGCGCCAGCATAGGGACAGGGATGACCTACAATGAGCAGTTCTTC.

This clone showed up just once. The J gene is TRBJ2-7, the V gene TRBV7-8; D is unresolved. This CDR3 contains 13 residues. In germline, CDR1 is SGHVS, CDR2 FQNEAQ. V lost 4 bases to trimming and J lost 6 bases, with 13 bases between them. As DNA, the CDR3 is TGTGCCAGCAGCTCACACTCTTATCTCGAGCAGTACTTC. Its translation: CASSSHSYLEQYF.

This rearrangement joins TRBV5-1 to TRBJ2-4; 8 nucleotides agree with TRBD1. CDR3 length: 16 amino acids. Trimming at V came to 4 bases and at J to 0 bases, leaving 6 bases not matched to a gene. Germline assignment: CDR1 SGHRS and CDR2 YFSETQ. The CDR3: CASSPGQGVAKNIQYF. CDR3 nucleotide sequence: TGCGCCAGCAGCCCTGGACAGGGTGTAGCCAAAAACATTCAGTACTTC.

J is TRBJ1-2 and V is TRBV28; D is ambiguous. CDR1 is MDHEN and CDR2 is SYDVKM in the germline V gene. CDR3 length: 12 residues. The V and J ends lost 6 bases and 5 bases respectively, with 10 bases between them. CDR3 region: CASSPYPYGYTF. CDR3 DNA sequence: TGTGCCAGCAGCCCCTATCCGTATGGCTACACCTTC.

The chain joins TRBV2 to TRBJ1-5; 7 bases align to TRBD1. CDR3 size: 17 residues. V lost 5 bases, J lost 0 bases, and 10 bases stayed unmatched. Germline V gene lookup returns CDR1 SNHLY and CDR2 FYNNEI. This CDR3 is CASSSIDRAYSNQPQHF. CDR3 DNA sequence: TGTGCCAGCAGTTCTATAGACAGGGCATATAGCAATCAGCCCCAGCATTTT.

This clone was recorded a few times. The gene calls are TRBV30 and TRBJ1-1; possibly TRBD1 for D (5 bases). The germline V gene encodes CDR1 GTSNPN and CDR2 SVGIG (reference sequence). The CDR3 contains 13 residues. Trimming shortened V by 0 bases and J by 5 bases, and 10 bases separated the two germline ends. In nucleotides, the CDR3 is TGTGCCTGGAGTGTACTTGGGGGGACTGAAGCTTTCTTT. Translated, it gives CAWSVLGGTEAFF.

This chain uses TRBV28 with TRBJ2-2; D gene unclear. Trimming cost V 7 bases and J 3 bases, with 15 bases left between them. CDR1 is MDHEN, CDR2 SYDVKM, per germline. The CDR3 is 15 amino acids. As DNA, the CDR3 is TGTGCCAGCAAATTTGACCATAGGGACACCGGGGAGCTGTTTTTT. This encodes CASKFDHRDTGELFF.

V gene TRBV30 combines with J gene TRBJ1-2; weak D call: TRBD1 (6 bases). The CDR3 runs to 12 residues. The V end lost 4 bases, the J end lost 8 bases, and 14 bases lay between the germline ends. The V gene's germline CDR1 is GTSNPN and CDR2 SVGIG (reference sequence). The CDR3 loop is CAWKGGKAGYTF. CDR3 bases: TGTGCCTGGAAAGGGGGGAAGGCCGGCTACACCTTC.

V gene TRBV9 combines with J gene TRBJ1-2; D remains ambiguous. Germline V lookup: CDR1 SGDLS, CDR2 YYNGEE. Between the trimmed V and J ends, which lost 3 bases and 1 base, there was a span of 16 bases. This CDR3 contains 16 residues. The CDR3 nucleotides are TGTGCCAGCAGCGGACGCTGGGCCGATGGTAACTATGGCTACACCTTC. It translates to CASSGRWADGNYGYTF.

V gene TRBV9 combines with J gene TRBJ1-1; 10 nucleotides match TRBD1. The CDR3 loop spans 13 amino acids. The germline CDR1 and CDR2 sequences are SGDLS and YYNGEE. V lost 4 bases and J lost 6; bases outside the gene matches: 3. The CDR3: CASSFGQGAEAFF. The CDR3 DNA reads as TGTGCCAGCAGCTTTGGACAGGGGGCTGAAGCTTTCTTT.

The gene calls are TRBV15 and TRBJ1-3; the D is unclear. The germline V gene has CDR1 LNHNV and CDR2 YYDKDF (reference sequence). Trimming removed 0 bases from V and 0 bases from J, with 9 bases in between. The CDR3 contains 16 residues. The CDR3 loop is CATSRDKVFSGNTIYF. DNA for the CDR3: TGTGCCACCAGCAGAGATAAGGTGTTCTCTGGAAACACCATATATTTT.

This chain joins TRBV4-1 and TRBJ2-7, with D possibly matching TRBD1 (6 bases). CDR1 MGHRA and CDR2 YSYEKL come from the germline V gene. V lost 3 bases to trimming and J lost 0 bases, with 12 bases between them. The CDR3 runs to 15 residues. Here the CDR3 reads CASSQRQENSYEQYF. The CDR3 DNA follows: TGCGCCAGCAGCCAGAGACAGGAGAACTCCTACGAGCAGTACTTC.

This clone has just a few counts. This chain uses TRBV6-5 with TRBJ1-2; the D is unclear. CDR1 and CDR2 from the germline V gene are MNHEY and SVGAGI. The CDR3 totals 11 residues. The V end lost 3 bases, the J end lost 7 bases, and 6 bases lay between the germline ends. Here the CDR3 reads CASSYGGGYTF. The CDR3 DNA sequence: TGTGCCAGCAGTTATGGTGGTGGCTACACCTTC.

The genes are TRBV12-5 and TRBJ1-3; D is ambiguous. Germline V gene lookup returns CDR1 LGHNT and CDR2 FRNRAP. This CDR3 contains 14 residues. Trimming shortened V by 3 bases and J by 0 bases, and 6 bases separated the two germline ends. The CDR3 bases are TGTGCTAGTGGTTTTGGGTCCTCTGGAAACACCATATATTTT. It specifies CASGFGSSGNTIYF.

The rearrangement links TRBV4-2 to TRBJ2-1; no reliable D call. The length of the CDR3 is 15 residues. Germline values: CDR1 LGHNA, CDR2 YNFKEQ. Trimming took off 1 base at V and 4 bases at J, with 11 bases between the two ends. CDR3 nucleotides: TGTGCCAGCAGCCAAGCACAGTTCGATTACAATGAGCAGTTCTTC. Translating gives CASSQAQFDYNEQFF.

The J gene is TRBJ2-1, the V gene TRBV28, with D possibly matching TRBD2 (5 bases). CDR3 length equals 13 residues. Per the germline V gene, CDR1 is MDHEN and CDR2 is SYDVKM. The germline V and J ends were trimmed by 6 bases and 3 bases, with 9 bases remaining between them. The CDR3 DNA is TGTGCCAGCAGGGGGAGCGTCTACAATGAGCAGTTCTTC. Translating gives CASRGSVYNEQFF.

The J gene is TRBJ1-4, the V gene TRBV28, with TRBD1 matching over 8 bases. Germline trimming cut 2 bases from V and 5 bases from J; bases unmatched to any gene: 4. Germline V gives CDR1 MDHEN, CDR2 SYDVKM. The CDR3 sequence is 15 residues long. This CDR3 is CASSLQGTGNEKLFF. The CDR3 DNA is TGTGCCAGCAGTTTACAAGGGACAGGAAATGAAAAACTGTTTTTT.

The chain uses TRBV11-2 and TRBJ2-7, with 9 nucleotides matching TRBD1. Germline assignment: CDR1 SGHAT and CDR2 FQNNGV. The CDR3 runs 15 residues. Trimming at V came to 4 bases and at J to 5 bases, leaving 9 bases not matched to a gene. The CDR3 DNA is TGTGCCAGCAGCTCCCTGACGGACAGGGGCCACGAGCAGTACTTC. This codes for CASSSLTDRGHEQYF.

The V gene is TRBV6-1, the J gene TRBJ2-5; TRBD1 or TRBD2 may be the D gene (5 bases each). The CDR3 consists of 14 residues. Germline assignment: CDR1 MNHNS and CDR2 SASEGT. The germline V and J ends were trimmed by 7 bases and 0 bases, with 12 bases remaining between them. The CDR3 coding sequence is TGTGCCAGCATCACTAGGGGAGACCAAGAGACCCAGTACTTC. This gives the protein CASITRGDQETQYF.

V usage is TRBV28 and J usage is TRBJ2-1; 7 bases line up with TRBD2. V gave up 3 bases and J gave up 5 bases; unmatched junction bases: 10. This CDR3 contains 16 residues. In germline, CDR1 is MDHEN, CDR2 SYDVKM. CDR3 nucleotide sequence: TGTGCCAGCAGTTTTGGGACGCGGGAGATAAACAATGAGCAGTTCTTC. Translating it yields CASSFGTREINNEQFF.

The sample holds a few counts of this clone. V and J are TRBV11-2 and TRBJ2-5; TRBD2 matches at 8 bases. With 3 bases clipped from V and 4 bases from J, the junction kept 10 bases outside the gene matches. In germline, CDR1 is SGHAT, CDR2 FQNNGV. This CDR3 spans 16 amino acids. CDR3 loop: CASSFGAGAGLETQYF. CDR3 nucleotide sequence: TGTGCCAGCAGCTTTGGAGCGGGAGCGGGGTTAGAGACCCAGTACTTC.

The CDR3 nucleotides read TGTGCCAGCAGCTTAGCCGAGCAGTACTTC. Protein product: CASSLAEQYF. This chain joins TRBV5-5 and TRBJ2-7; no clear D gene. This CDR3 is built from 10 residues. CDR1 is SGHKS and CDR2 is YYEKEE in the germline V gene (reference sequence). V gave up 2 bases and J gave up 6 bases, with 3 bases separating them.

This sequence joins TRBV7-8 and TRBJ2-7, with 8 nucleotides matching TRBD1. Germline trimming cut 1 base from V and 0 bases from J; bases unmatched to any gene: 8. Germline CDR1 reads SGHVS; CDR2 reads FQNEAQ. This CDR3 comprises 17 residues. CDR3 coding DNA: TGTGCCAGCAGCTTAGGTGCCGGGACAGGCAGCTCCTACGAGCAGTACTTC. This encodes CASSLGAGTGSSYEQYF.

This chain links TRBV19 with TRBJ2-6, with 7 bases that match TRBD1. The CDR3 is 18 residues long. V lost 0 bases, J lost 0 bases, and 5 bases stayed unmatched. Germline loops: CDR1 LNHDA, CDR2 SQIVND (reference sequence). The chain's CDR3 is CASSIDDRATSGANVLTF. The CDR3 DNA follows: TGTGCCAGTAGTATAGACGACAGGGCTACCTCTGGGGCCAACGTCCTGACTTTC.

The genes are TRBV19 and TRBJ2-7, with D unclear. CDR3 length: 13 residues. Germline V gives CDR1 LNHDA, CDR2 SQIVND (reference sequence). Trimming cost V 6 bases and J 1 base, with 10 bases left between them. The CDR3 DNA reads as TGTGCCAGTAGGGTGACTGGATCCTACGAGCAGTACTTC. This encodes CASRVTGSYEQYF.

In its sample, this clone was seen a few times. This chain uses TRBV7-9 with TRBJ2-2, with unresolved D. Trimming stripped 3 bases from V and 6 bases from J, with 8 bases between. Germline values: CDR1 SEHNR, CDR2 FQNEAQ (reference sequence). This CDR3 is 13 amino acids long. CDR3 in amino acids: CASSFPMAGELFF. The CDR3 DNA reads TGTGCCAGCAGCTTCCCAATGGCCGGGGAGCTGTTTTTT.

V and J are TRBV4-1 and TRBJ2-7, with TRBD2 identical over 7 bases. The CDR3 spans 14 residues. Germline V lookup: CDR1 MGHRA, CDR2 YSYEKL. Trimming at V came to 1 base and at J to 0 bases, leaving 0 bases not matched to a gene. The CDR3 spells CASSQGDYSYEQYF. CDR3 coding DNA: TGCGCCAGCAGCCAAGGGGACTACTCCTACGAGCAGTACTTC.

The genes are TRBV15 and TRBJ2-7; 7 nucleotides line up with TRBD1. CDR3 length: 14 residues. Trimming at V came to 5 bases and at J to 1 base, leaving 5 bases not matched to a gene. The V gene's germline CDR1 is LNHNV and CDR2 YYDKDF (reference sequence). CDR3 region: CATSGDSISYEQYF. Written as DNA, the CDR3 is TGTGCCACCAGCGGGGACAGTATTTCCTACGAGCAGTACTTC.

V usage is TRBV19 and J usage is TRBJ2-5; the match to TRBD2 covers 13 bases. The J call may be mistaken, given a closer DNA end match to TRBJ2-7. CDR3 length: 15 amino acids. Germline V gene lookup returns CDR1 LNHDA and CDR2 SQIVND (reference sequence). CDR3 sequence reads: CASSLRLAGGPEQYF. CDR3 DNA: TGTGCCAGTAGTTTGCGACTAGCGGGAGGACCCGAGCAGTACTTC.